A selection of T cell receptor beta chains follows, all from one sample in a study of Graves' ophthalmopathy and Graves' hyperthyroidism. TCRdb re-derived calls from the multiplex PCR reads in MiXCR, one entry per CDR3 protein. The sample holds some 210,000 distinct CDR3 sequences, just under 30% seen once. Sequenced sample: peripheral blood. The receptors originated from a man in his fifties or sixties with Graves' ophthalmopathy. Both conserved end residues are part of each CDR3. Fields, in order: CDR3 DNA, CDR3 protein, D gene, V gene, clone size, J gene. A D gene is named only where the DNA matches it firmly. Some rows mark clone size as missing; the rest say once, few, many or name a class of expanded clone.

TGTGCCACCAGCAGCTCTCTCAGGGGGGGGCGGGAGACCCAGTACTTC,CATSSSLRGGRETQYF,NA,TRBV15,once,TRBJ2-5
TGTGCCAGTAGTATAGATGAAGGGCGAGCCCATGGCTACACCTTC,CASSIDEGRAHGYTF,NA,TRBV19,many,TRBJ1-2
TGTGCCAGCGCGTCAAGCGGGAGGGCCCCCGACTCCTACGAGCAGTACTTC,CASASSGRAPDSYEQYF,TRBD2,TRBV12-3/TRBV12-4,many,TRBJ2-7
TGTGCCAGCAGTAAGGGAGGAGAGACCCAGTACTTC,CASSKGGETQYF,NA,TRBV12-3/TRBV12-4,once,TRBJ2-5
TGTGCCAGCAGTGAAGGGGCAGACTACGAGCAGTACTTC,CASSEGADYEQYF,NA,TRBV2,many,TRBJ2-7
TGTGCCAGCAGTCGTACAGGGTTGACTGAAGCTTTCTTT,CASSRTGLTEAFF,NA,TRBV27,NA,TRBJ1-1
TGTGCCAGCAGTTTAATGGTCCAGGGGGCCTCTTCCTATGGCTACACCTTC,CASSLMVQGASSYGYTF,TRBD1,TRBV28,many,TRBJ1-2
TGTGCCAGCAGCTTAGACACGGCTGAAGCTTTCTTT,CASSLDTAEAFF,NA,TRBV7-6,many,TRBJ1-1
TGTGCCAGCAGTTTAGAGGTCGGAGCTGAAGCTTTCTTT,CASSLEVGAEAFF,NA,TRBV12-3/TRBV12-4,many,TRBJ1-1
TGCAGCGTTGGGTCTCTAGGGTCCGGGGAGCTGTTTTTT,CSVGSLGSGELFF,NA,TRBV29-1,many,TRBJ2-2
TGCGCCAGCAGCCTCGGACAGGCGAAGACTGGAAACACCATATATTTT,CASSLGQAKTGNTIYF,TRBD1,TRBV4-1,many,TRBJ1-3
TGTGCCACCAGTGCACAGGGACGCGAGACCCAGTACTTC,CATSAQGRETQYF,NA,TRBV24-1,NA,TRBJ2-5
TGTGCCAGCAGCTTGCTGGGAAGGGCCTACGAGCAGTACTTC,CASSLLGRAYEQYF,NA,TRBV5-6,many,TRBJ2-7
TGCAGTGCTAGAGATCCTAGCGGGAGATCCGGCCTAGGGTGGGAGCAGTACTTC,CSARDPSGRSGLGWEQYF,TRBD2,TRBV20-1,many,TRBJ2-7
TGTGCCAGCAGCCTAGCGGGAGCTTCCGGGGAGCTGTTTTTT,CASSLAGASGELFF,TRBD2,TRBV11-2,many,TRBJ2-2
TGTGCCAGCAGTTACTCGATAGACAGCTCCTACGAGCAGTACTTC,CASSYSIDSSYEQYF,NA,TRBV6-2/TRBV6-3,few,TRBJ2-7
TGTGCCAGCAGACGCGGACAGGGATGGACTGAAGCTTTCTTT,CASRRGQGWTEAFF,TRBD1,TRBV6-2/TRBV6-3,few,TRBJ1-1
TGTGCCATCTCCTCCAGGGGCAGGGGGCATGAGCAGTACTTC,CAISSRGRGHEQYF,TRBD1,TRBV10-3,NA,TRBJ2-7
TGTGCCACCAGCCCCACCGGGCATCAGCCCCAGCATTTT,CATSPTGHQPQHF,NA,TRBV24-1,NA,TRBJ1-5
TGTGCCAGCTGGTCCCGGCTTGAAGAGACCCAGTACTTC,CASWSRLEETQYF,NA,TRBV28,many,TRBJ2-5
TGCAGCGTTGGTCGGACAGGGAAGGGCTACGAGCAGTACTTC,CSVGRTGKGYEQYF,TRBD1,TRBV29-1,many,TRBJ2-7
TGTGCCAGCAGTTTAATTACAGAACACCCCTACGAGCAGTACTTC,CASSLITEHPYEQYF,NA,TRBV7-2,once,TRBJ2-7
TGTGCCTGGAGTGTTGGCTTTGGCAGCAATCAGCCCCAGCATTTT,CAWSVGFGSNQPQHF,NA,TRBV30,once,TRBJ1-5
TGTGCCAGCAGGATACACGAGGAGCAGTACTTC,CASRIHEEQYF,NA,TRBV2,many,TRBJ2-7
TGTGCCAGCTCACCTATGGGACAGGGCAATCAGCCCCAGCATTTT,CASSPMGQGNQPQHF,TRBD1,TRBV18,many,TRBJ1-5
TGCAGCGTTATCAAGGGACAGTCACTAGCCAAAAACATTCAGTACTTC,CSVIKGQSLAKNIQYF,TRBD1,TRBV29-1,NA,TRBJ2-4
TGTGCCAGCAGATCGGACGGGCAAGAGACCCAGTACTTC,CASRSDGQETQYF,NA,TRBV12-3/TRBV12-4,few,TRBJ2-5
TGCAGCGTTGGGACAGGGACAGAGACCCAGTACTTC,CSVGTGTETQYF,TRBD1,TRBV29-1,many,TRBJ2-5
TGTGCCAGTAGTATACTCCCGACAGGGGGGAACACTGAAGCTTTCTTT,CASSILPTGGNTEAFF,TRBD1,TRBV19,NA,TRBJ1-1
TGTGCCAGCTCATCAACGGGCCGGGGCACTGAAGCTTTCTTT,CASSSTGRGTEAFF,NA,TRBV18,many,TRBJ1-1
TGTGCCAGCAGCCTTGGCCGGTGGGGCCGGACCTACGAGCAGTACTTC,CASSLGRWGRTYEQYF,NA,TRBV12-3/TRBV12-4,many,TRBJ2-7
TGTGCCAGTAGTATATCATCTCGCTACACCTTC,CASSISSRYTF,NA,TRBV19,many,TRBJ1-2
TGTGCCAGCAGTGAATCGTGGGACACCGGGACTAGCGGCTACGAGCAGTACTTC,CASSESWDTGTSGYEQYF,TRBD2,TRBV6-1,once,TRBJ2-7
TGTGCCAGCAAAGGGGAAGTCCTCTACGAGCAGTACTTC,CASKGEVLYEQYF,NA,TRBV6-5,many,TRBJ2-7
TGTGCCAGCAGTTCAGGGGGCGGCTATGGCTACACCTTC,CASSSGGGYGYTF,TRBD1,TRBV6-5,many,TRBJ1-2
TGCAGTGCTAGAGATAGGTCTAGCAGAGAGACCCAGTACTTC,CSARDRSSRETQYF,NA,TRBV20-1,many,TRBJ2-5
TGTGCCAGCTCAATACAGGGGGCGGCCGGCAACACTGAAGCTTTCTTT,CASSIQGAAGNTEAFF,TRBD1,TRBV28,many,TRBJ1-1
TGCAGCGCGGGGGACAGGGGGAACGGCTACACCTTC,CSAGDRGNGYTF,TRBD1,TRBV29-1,many,TRBJ1-2
TGTGCCAGCAGTCCCGGGACAGGAACGCCGAACACTGAAGCTTTCTTT,CASSPGTGTPNTEAFF,TRBD1,TRBV12-3/TRBV12-4,many,TRBJ1-1
TGTGCCAGCAAGGGACAGGGGGCGGGTGGCTACACCTTC,CASKGQGAGGYTF,TRBD1,TRBV12-3/TRBV12-4,few,TRBJ1-2